This T cell receptor delta chain was recorded in a study of gamma-delta T cells after stem cell transplantation. Looked up from germline, CDR1 is GEAIGNYY and CDR2 is EKD. V trimming: 7 bases; J trimming: 0 bases; junction bases outside the gene matches: 9. CDR3 length equals 15 residues. This clone is a singleton in its sample. This sample includes further DNA sequences coding for the same CDR3. TCRdb re-called the RT-PCR reads with CATT. The repertoire has thousands of delta-chain clones, about 15% of them found once; the top ten carry about 5.6%. Sequenced input: gamma-delta T cells. This receptor was taken from a human donor. It is not recorded whose cells these are; they may come from a transplant donor. This rearrangement joins TRDV2 to TRDJ1; 8 nucleotides match TRDD3. The CDR3 region is CACDRVLGDTDKLIF. The CDR3 DNA reads TGTGCCTGCGACCGAGTACTGGGGGACACCGATAAACTCATCTTT.